The following is a T cell receptor beta chain sequence with its context. Measured with immunoSEQ multiplex PCR; TCRdb has only the in-frame clones, and not every one. The sample holds roughly 70,000 clones, approximately 89% seen once. The ends were cut back, 5 bases at V and 0 bases at J, with 4 bases in the middle. CDR1 and CDR2 (germline): MNHEY, SMNVEV (reference sequence). The CDR3 contains 13 residues. The data were taken from a study of blood T cell repertoires in COVID-19. Study-wide context: COVID-19 samples, acute and convalescent, were from the United States, Italy and Spain. Sources were T cells, B-cell-depleted T cells, or PBMCs; the material itself was cDNA or gDNA.

What was sequenced was peripheral blood. The clonotype was recovered from a woman in her seventies with acute or convalescent COVID-19. The V and J genes are TRBV27 and TRBJ2-2; D ambiguous. CDR3 in amino acids: CASSATNTGELFF. CDR3 sequence (DNA): TGTGCCAGCAGTGCGACGAACACCGGGGAGCTGTTTTTT.